This T cell receptor (beta chain) was recorded in a study of blood T cell repertoires in COVID-19. Across the study: COVID-19 samples from acute and convalescent phases originated in the United States, Italy and Spain.

The ends were cut back, 7 bases at V and 1 base at J, with 15 bases in the middle. Germline lookup yields CDR1 SGHTA and CDR2 FQGNSA. The CDR3 sequence is 15 residues long. Some clones are missing from TCRdb's copy, which holds only in-frame ones; the method was immunoSEQ multiplex PCR. The sample lists almost 250,000 clones; about 89% were seen once. The V and J genes are TRBV7-2 and TRBJ2-3; TRBD1 is a possible D gene (7 bases). Material for sequencing was PBMCs or T cells enriched from blood (not recorded which). The sequence was obtained from a woman between 25 and 40 years old who had recovered from COVID-19. Here the CDR3 DNA reads TGTGCCAGCAACGCAGGGGGAGGAGGCACAGATACGCAGTATTTT. Residues: CASNAGGGGTDTQYF. Drawing the rest from reference TRBV7-2 and TRBJ2-3, the complete variable domain is GAGVSQSPSNKVTEKGKDVELRCDPISGHTALYWYRQSLGQGLEFLIYFQGNSAPDKSGLPSDRFSAERTGGSVSTLTIQRTQQEDSAVYLCASNAGGGGTDTQYFGPGTRLTVL.